The rows below give T cell receptor beta chains drawn from one sample of a study of shared clonotypes between healthy human individuals. Data came from immunoSEQ multiplex PCR; TCRdb stores just in-frame clones and leaves some out. The data hold about 2.3 million clones, with more than 80% observed a single time. Material: naive CD4+ T cells from PBMCs. The origin of the receptors is a man aged 18 to 29 in good health. Some clones in this sample may be carry-over from other donors' samples. Both conserved end residues are trimmed from each CDR3. The order of the fields is clone size, D gene, J gene, V gene, CDR3 protein. A D gene is named only where the DNA matches it firmly. The size entry is marked missing in some rows and otherwise reads once, few, many or a size class.

>-|-|TRBJ2-3|TRBV6-5
ASSYGLNPHVDTQY
>-|-|TRBJ2-7|TRBV5-1
ASSSLEGQIEQY
>-|-|TRBJ2-7|TRBV5-1
ASRSLGGSYEQY
>once|-|TRBJ2-7|TRBV27
ASSSAGQSYEQY
>-|-|TRBJ1-3|TRBV7-9
ASSPLWLGISGNTIY
>-|-|TRBJ2-7|TRBV20-1
SAVRYEQY
>-|TRBD1|TRBJ2-7|TRBV7-2
ASSLLGTEAYEQY
>-|-|TRBJ2-3|TRBV7-9
ASSLEDSRDTDTQY
>-|TRBD2|TRBJ2-7|TRBV5-6
ATVSRGALGRDPNYEQY
>-|-|TRBJ2-4|TRBV28
ASRTGLAKNIQY
>-|TRBD1|TRBJ1-1|TRBV6-1
ASSDPGQLNTEAF
>-|-|TRBJ2-3|TRBV19
ASSTLLQSAATDTQY
>once|-|TRBJ1-1|TRBV5-6
ASSLVGILNTEAF
>-|-|TRBJ1-2|TRBV5-1
ASSPDSHYGYT
>-|TRBD2|TRBJ2-3|TRBV18
ASSPPKGGEYTDTQY
>-|-|TRBJ1-1|TRBV5-1
ASSLAVTANTEAF
>-|-|TRBJ2-2|TRBV2
ASRAVRNTGELF
>once|-|TRBJ2-7|TRBV29-1
SVGEVYEQY
>-|-|TRBJ1-1|TRBV28
ASSLGGPGTEAF
>-|TRBD1|TRBJ1-4|TRBV5-8
ASSPTGATNEKLF
>few|-|TRBJ1-5|TRBV2
ASSEGRNQPQH
>-|-|TRBJ1-6|TRBV6-5
ASSPDGPNSPLH
>-|-|TRBJ1-1|TRBV28
ASSLVWQMNTEAF
>-|TRBD2|TRBJ2-2|TRBV7-9
ASSPGLAVPNTGELF
>-|-|TRBJ2-5|TRBV30
AWSGSEGTQY
>-|-|TRBJ2-7|TRBV11-1
ASSLGGALSYEQY
>-|-|TRBJ2-5|TRBV2
ASLKETQY
>-|-|TRBJ2-3|TRBV6-5
ASTSPSGRTDTQY
>-|TRBD1|TRBJ2-6|TRBV5-1
ASSLGQGAPGANVLT
>-|-|TRBJ1-4|TRBV4-1
ASSQWTASNEKLF
>-|-|TRBJ1-1|TRBV5-4
ASSLRGTRTEAF
>-|-|TRBJ2-2|TRBV11-3
ASSFTNTGELF
>-|-|TRBJ2-1|TRBV19
ASSSATYNEQF
>-|TRBD1|TRBJ1-2|TRBV7-9
ASSLASPGTANYGYT
>-|-|TRBJ1-5|TRBV6-1
ASSEWDGSNQPQH
>-|TRBD1|TRBJ1-3|TRBV18
ASSPSGTGAGNTIY
>few|TRBD1|TRBJ1-1|TRBV29-1
SVGQGGTEAF
>-|TRBD2|TRBJ2-2|TRBV2
ASSVTSGRLDTGELF
>-|TRBD1|TRBJ2-1|TRBV5-6
ASRHRGKPQF
>once|TRBD1|TRBJ1-1|TRBV6-5
ASRSRDRGGAF
>-|TRBD2|TRBJ2-5|TRBV5-1
ASSLGSGSRETQY
>-|TRBD1|TRBJ2-7|TRBV6-1
ASRGQAVTYEQY
>-|TRBD2|TRBJ2-7|TRBV2
ASSLLAGPYEQY
>-|TRBD1|TRBJ2-1|TRBV28
ASRTDRGRWEQF
>-|-|TRBJ2-7|TRBV6-6
ASSYGAAYEQY
>-|-|TRBJ1-4|TRBV5-1
ASKSSAANEKLF
>-|-|TRBJ1-5|TRBV10-3
AISEPGDGNQPQH
>once|TRBD2|TRBJ2-5|TRBV4-1
ASSQPLAVQETQY
>-|-|TRBJ2-5|TRBV2
ASIPARALETQY